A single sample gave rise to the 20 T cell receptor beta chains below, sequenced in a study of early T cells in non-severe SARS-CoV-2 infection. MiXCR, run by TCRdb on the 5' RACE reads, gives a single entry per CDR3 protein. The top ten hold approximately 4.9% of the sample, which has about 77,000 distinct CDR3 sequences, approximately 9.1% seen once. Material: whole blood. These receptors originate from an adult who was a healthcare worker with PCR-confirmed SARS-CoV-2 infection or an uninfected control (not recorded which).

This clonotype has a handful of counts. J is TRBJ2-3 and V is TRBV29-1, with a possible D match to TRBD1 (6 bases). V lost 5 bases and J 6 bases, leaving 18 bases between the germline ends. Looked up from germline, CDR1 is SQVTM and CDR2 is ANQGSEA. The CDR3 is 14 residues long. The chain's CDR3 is CSVYMGAQGDTQYF. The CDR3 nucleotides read TGCAGCGTTTATATGGGGGCCCAGGGGGATACGCAGTATTTT.

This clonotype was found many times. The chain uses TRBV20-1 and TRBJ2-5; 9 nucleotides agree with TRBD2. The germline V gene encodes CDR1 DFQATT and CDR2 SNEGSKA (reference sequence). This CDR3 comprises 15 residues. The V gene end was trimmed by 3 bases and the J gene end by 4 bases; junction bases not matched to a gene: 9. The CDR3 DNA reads TGCAGTGCTAGCGGGGTAGCGGGAGAAGGAGAGACCCAGTACTTC. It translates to CSASGVAGEGETQYF.

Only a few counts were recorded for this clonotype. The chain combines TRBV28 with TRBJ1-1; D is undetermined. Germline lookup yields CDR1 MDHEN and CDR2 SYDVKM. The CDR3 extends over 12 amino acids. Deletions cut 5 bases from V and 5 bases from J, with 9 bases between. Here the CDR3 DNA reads TGTGCCAGCAGTCCCCCGGTTACTGAAGCTTTCTTT. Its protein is CASSPPVTEAFF.

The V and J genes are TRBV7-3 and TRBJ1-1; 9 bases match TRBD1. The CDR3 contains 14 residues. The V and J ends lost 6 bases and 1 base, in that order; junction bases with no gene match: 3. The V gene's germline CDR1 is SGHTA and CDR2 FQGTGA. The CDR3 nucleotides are TGTGCCAGCAGGCCACAGGGGGCGAACACTGAAGCTTTCTTT. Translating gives CASRPQGANTEAFF.

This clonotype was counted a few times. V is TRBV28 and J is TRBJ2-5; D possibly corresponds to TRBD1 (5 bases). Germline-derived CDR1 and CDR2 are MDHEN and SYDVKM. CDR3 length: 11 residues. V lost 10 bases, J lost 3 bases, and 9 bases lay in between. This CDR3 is CATTREETQYF. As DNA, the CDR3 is TGTGCCACCACCAGGGAAGAGACCCAGTACTTC.

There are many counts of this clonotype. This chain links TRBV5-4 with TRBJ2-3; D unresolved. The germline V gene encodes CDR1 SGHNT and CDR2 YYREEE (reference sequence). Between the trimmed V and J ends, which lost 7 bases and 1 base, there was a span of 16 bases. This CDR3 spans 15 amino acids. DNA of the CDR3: TGTGCCAGCCGAGAAGGTGGTCGGGGCACAGATACGCAGTATTTT. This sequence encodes CASREGGRGTDTQYF.

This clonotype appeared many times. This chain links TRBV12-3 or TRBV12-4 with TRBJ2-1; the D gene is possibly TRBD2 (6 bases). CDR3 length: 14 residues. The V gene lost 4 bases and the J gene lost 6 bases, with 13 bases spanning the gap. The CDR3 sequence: CASSSTGTSNEQFF. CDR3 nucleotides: TGTGCCAGCAGTTCTACCGGGACTTCCAATGAGCAGTTCTTC.

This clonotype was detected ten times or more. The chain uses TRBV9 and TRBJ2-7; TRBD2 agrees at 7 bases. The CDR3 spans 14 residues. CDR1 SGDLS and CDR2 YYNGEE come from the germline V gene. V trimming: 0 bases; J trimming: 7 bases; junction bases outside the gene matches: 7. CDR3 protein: CASSVDVPAGEQYF. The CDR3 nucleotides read TGTGCCAGCAGCGTAGACGTGCCAGCGGGGGAGCAGTACTTC.

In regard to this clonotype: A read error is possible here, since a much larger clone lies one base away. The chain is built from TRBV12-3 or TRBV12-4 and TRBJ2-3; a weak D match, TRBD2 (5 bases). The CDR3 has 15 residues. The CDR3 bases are TGTGACAGCAGTTTCAGTCCCTCGGGAACAGATACGCAGTATTTT. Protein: CDSSFSPSGTDTQYF.

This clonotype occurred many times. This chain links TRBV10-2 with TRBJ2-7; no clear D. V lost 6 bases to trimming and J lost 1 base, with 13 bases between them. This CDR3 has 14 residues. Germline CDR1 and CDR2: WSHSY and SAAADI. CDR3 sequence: CASRESLVSYEQYF. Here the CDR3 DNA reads TGCGCCAGCAGGGAATCTCTCGTTTCCTACGAGCAGTACTTC.

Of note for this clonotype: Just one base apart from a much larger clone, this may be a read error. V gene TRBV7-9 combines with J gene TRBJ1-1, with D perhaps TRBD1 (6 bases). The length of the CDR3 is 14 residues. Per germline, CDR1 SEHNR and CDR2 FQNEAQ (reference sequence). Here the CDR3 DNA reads TGTGCCAGCGGCTTTGGGCAGGGGTACACTGAAGCTTTCTTT. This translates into CASGFGQGYTEAFF.

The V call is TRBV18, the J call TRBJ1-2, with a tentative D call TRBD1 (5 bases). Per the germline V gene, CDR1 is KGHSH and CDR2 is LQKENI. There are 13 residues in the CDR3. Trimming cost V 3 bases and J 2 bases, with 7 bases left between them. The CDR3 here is CASSPDNNYGYTF. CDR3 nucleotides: TGTGCCAGCTCACCGGACAACAACTATGGCTACACCTTC.

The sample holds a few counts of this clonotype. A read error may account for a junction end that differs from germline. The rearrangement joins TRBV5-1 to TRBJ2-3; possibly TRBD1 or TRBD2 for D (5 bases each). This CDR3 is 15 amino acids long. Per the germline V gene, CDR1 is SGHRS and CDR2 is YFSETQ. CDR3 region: CASSGGQGGTDTQYF. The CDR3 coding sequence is TGCGCCAGCAGCGGAGGTCAGGGTGGCACAGATACGCAATATTTT. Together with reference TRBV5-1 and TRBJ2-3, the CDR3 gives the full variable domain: KAGVTQTPRYLIKTRGQQVTLSCSPISGHRSVSWYQQTPGQGLQFLFEYFSETQRNKGNFPGRFSGRQFSNSRSEMNVSTLELGDSALYLCASSGGQGGTDTQYFGPGTRLTVL.

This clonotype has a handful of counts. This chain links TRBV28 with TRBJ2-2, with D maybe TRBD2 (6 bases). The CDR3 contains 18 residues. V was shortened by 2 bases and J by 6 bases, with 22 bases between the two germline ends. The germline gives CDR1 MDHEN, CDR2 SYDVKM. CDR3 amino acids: CASSLSPLVGGVSGELFF. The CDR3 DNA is TGTGCCAGCAGTTTAAGCCCACTAGTGGGAGGAGTCTCCGGGGAGCTGTTTTTT.

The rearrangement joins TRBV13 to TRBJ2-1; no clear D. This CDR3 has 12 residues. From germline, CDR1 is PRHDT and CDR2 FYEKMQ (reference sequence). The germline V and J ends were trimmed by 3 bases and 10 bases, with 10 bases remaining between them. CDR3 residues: CASSFRAQEQFF. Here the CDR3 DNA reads TGTGCCAGCAGCTTTAGAGCGCAAGAGCAGTTCTTC.

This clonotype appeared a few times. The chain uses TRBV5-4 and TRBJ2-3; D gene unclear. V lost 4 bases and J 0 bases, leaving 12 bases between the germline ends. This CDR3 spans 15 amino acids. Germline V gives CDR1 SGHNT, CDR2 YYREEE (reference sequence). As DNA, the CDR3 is TGTGCCAGCAGCACCATTGACGGTAGCACAGATACGCAGTATTTT. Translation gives CASSTIDGSTDTQYF.

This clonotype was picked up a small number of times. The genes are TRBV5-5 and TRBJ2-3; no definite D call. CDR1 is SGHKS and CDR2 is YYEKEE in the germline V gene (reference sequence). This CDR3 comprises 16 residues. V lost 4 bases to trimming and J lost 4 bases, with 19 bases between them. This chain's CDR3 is CASSLEPPRSADTQYF. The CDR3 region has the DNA TGTGCCAGCAGCCTAGAACCCCCCCGAAGCGCAGATACGCAGTATTTT. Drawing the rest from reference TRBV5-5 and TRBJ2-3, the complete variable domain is DAGVTQSPTHLIKTRGQQVTLRCSPISGHKSVSWYQQVLGQGPQFIFQYYEKEERGRGNFPDRFSARQFPNYSSELNVNALLLGDSALYLCASSLEPPRSADTQYFGPGTRLTVL.

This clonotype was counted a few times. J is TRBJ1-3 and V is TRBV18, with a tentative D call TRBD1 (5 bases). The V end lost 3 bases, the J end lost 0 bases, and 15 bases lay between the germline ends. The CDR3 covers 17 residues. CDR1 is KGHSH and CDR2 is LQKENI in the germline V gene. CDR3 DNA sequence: TGTGCCAGCTCACCCCTCCCGGACGGGGCCTCTGGAAACACCATATATTTT. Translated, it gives CASSPLPDGASGNTIYF. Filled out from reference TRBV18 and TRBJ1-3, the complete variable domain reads NAGVMQNPRHLVRRRGQEARLRCSPMKGHSHVYWYRQLPEEGLKFMVYLQKENIIDESGMPKERFSAEFPKEGPSILRIQQVVRGDSAAYFCASSPLPDGASGNTIYFGEGSWLTVV.

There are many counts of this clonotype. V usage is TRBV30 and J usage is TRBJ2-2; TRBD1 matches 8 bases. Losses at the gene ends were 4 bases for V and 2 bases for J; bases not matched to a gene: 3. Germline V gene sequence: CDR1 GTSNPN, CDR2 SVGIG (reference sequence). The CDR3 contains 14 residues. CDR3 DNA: TGTGCCTGGAAGGGACAGGTCAACACCGGGGAGCTGTTTTTT. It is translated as CAWKGQVNTGELFF.

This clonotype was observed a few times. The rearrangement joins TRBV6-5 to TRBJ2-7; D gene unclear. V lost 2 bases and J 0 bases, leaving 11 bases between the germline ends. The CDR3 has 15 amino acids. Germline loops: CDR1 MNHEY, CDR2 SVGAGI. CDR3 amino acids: CASSYGELSSYEQYF. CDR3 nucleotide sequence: TGTGCCAGCAGTTACGGGGAACTTAGCTCCTACGAGCAGTACTTC.